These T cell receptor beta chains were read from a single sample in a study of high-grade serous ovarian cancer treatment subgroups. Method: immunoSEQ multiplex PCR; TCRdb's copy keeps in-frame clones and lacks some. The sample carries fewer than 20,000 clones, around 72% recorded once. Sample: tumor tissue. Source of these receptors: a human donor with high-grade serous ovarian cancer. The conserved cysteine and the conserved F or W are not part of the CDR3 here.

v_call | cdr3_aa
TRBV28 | ASRIGGGNTEAF
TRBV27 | ASGRRTGVNTGELF
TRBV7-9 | ASSLDQGTIY
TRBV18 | ASSPSLGGSRGTDTQY
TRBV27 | ASSLWGRAGDTQY
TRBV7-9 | ASSPTPGLWNTEAF
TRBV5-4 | ASSSGQARREKLF
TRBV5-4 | ASRLLTAGGSYGYT
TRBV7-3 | ASSSSGQSNSPLH
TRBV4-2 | ASSQESGGGGLTDTQY
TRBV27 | ASSLSTLNPEAF
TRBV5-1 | ASSPQGGQETQY
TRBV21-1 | ASSKGGEDRAYGYT
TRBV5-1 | ASSREGGGRFNEQF
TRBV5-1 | ASSPDSSGNTIY
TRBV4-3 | ASSTQQGASYGYT
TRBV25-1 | ASSEYMREGRDTEAF
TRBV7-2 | ASSPISGSLMNTEAF